The sample holds a few counts of the clone carrying this T cell receptor beta chain. No antigen is known for it. Between the trimmed V and J ends, which lost 5 bases and 8 bases, there was a span of 12 bases. The CDR3 is 13 residues long. Germline V gene lookup returns CDR1 MNHEY and CDR2 SMNVEV (reference sequence). This sample was taken from a study of CD8 T cells in ankylosing spondylitis. Quantitative 5'-RACE was performed with molecular barcodes, and it yielded the TCR beta libraries. Each CDR3 protein gets one entry after TCRdb re-called the 5' RACE reads with MiXCR. Here the sample spans roughly 670,000 distinct CDR3 sequences, 19% being singletons. The study, taken as a whole, reports: Certain motif variants had earlier been reported in reactive arthritis synovial fluid and blood. Disease-linked clones were CD8+ and relatively rare in peripheral blood. It was reported that disease-linked clones were significantly enriched in matched ankylosing spondylitis synovial fluid. Seven to nine highly homologous variants formed a TCR beta motif that appeared characteristic of ankylosing spondylitis blood.

The source of this sequence is a male donor with ankylosing spondylitis. The sequenced sample was blood, either unsorted or a sorted T cell fraction (not recorded which). The gene calls are TRBV27 and TRBJ1-4; TRBD1 is a possible D gene (5 bases). Here the CDR3 reads CASSTHGGEKLFF. In DNA, the CDR3 is TGTGCCAGCAGTACTCACGGGGGGGAAAAACTGTTTTTT.